The clone carrying this TCR beta chain appeared a few times. The antigen is unknown. These data belong to a study of T cells in Graves' hyperthyroidism and ophthalmopathy. At least 3 on the Clinical Activity Score was recorded for ophthalmopathy patients, who also had NOSPECS grade at least 4 and duration under 3 months. Template material for amplifying TCR beta CDR3 regions consisted of RNA transcripts. Carried out on the TCR CDR3, a first-round RT-PCR used the HTBI primer set. Using its own MiXCR run on the multiplex PCR reads, TCRdb lists one record per CDR3 protein. The sample has more than 350,000 distinct CDR3 sequences, 13% to 15% seen once. Whole-study results and caveats: With a median lead of about six months before onset, the model predicted ophthalmopathy. Expanded thyroid clonotypes (above 0.001) were mostly also found in blood.

V lost 4 bases, J lost 2 bases, and 5 bases stayed unmatched. The CDR3 is made up of 14 amino acids. Per germline, CDR1 MDHEN and CDR2 SYDVKM. The material sequenced was blood. V gene TRBV28 combines with J gene TRBJ2-7; 7 bases match TRBD2. The sequence came from an older woman with Graves' ophthalmopathy. As DNA, the CDR3 is TGTGCCAGCAGTTCACGGGGGGTACCCTACGAGCAGTACTTC. Translated: CASSSRGVPYEQYF. Using reference TRBV28 and TRBJ2-7 for the parts outside the CDR3, the full variable domain is DVKVTQSSRYLVKRTGEKVFLECVQDMDHENMFWYRQDPGLGLRLIYFSYDVKMKEKGDIPEGYSVSREKKERFSLILESASTNQTSMYLCASSSRGVPYEQYFGPGTRLTVT.